The 2 T cell receptor beta chains reported below all come from one sample, sequenced in a study of identical twins. TCRdb reprocessed the 5' RACE reads via MiXCR and lists one record per CDR3 protein. The sample holds approximately 230,000 distinct CDR3 sequences; approximately 5.9% are singletons and the top ten take less than 15%. The data also belong to a second study, concerning T cells expressing NK-cell markers.

Sequencing was performed on CD8+ T cells sorted from blood. These receptors were taken from a woman aged 18 to 35 in good health.

This clonotype has a handful of counts. The chain joins TRBV13 to TRBJ1-2; D remains ambiguous. Germline CDR1 reads PRHDT; CDR2 reads FYEKMQ (reference sequence). Between the trimmed V and J ends, which lost 7 bases and 8 bases, there was a span of 20 bases. This CDR3 contains 14 residues. CDR3 in amino acids: CASTPESAFDGYTF. Written as DNA, the CDR3 is TGTGCCAGCACCCCTGAGAGTGCATTCGACGGCTACACCTTC.

The V and J genes are TRBV4-1 and TRBJ1-2; D is uncertain. V lost 0 bases and J lost 8, with 10 bases in between. Germline V gives CDR1 MGHRA, CDR2 YSYEKL. CDR3 size: 13 residues. CDR3 amino acids: CASSQDPRGGYTF. The CDR3 DNA reads as TGCGCCAGCAGCCAAGATCCTCGTGGAGGCTACACCTTC.